The rows below give T cell receptor beta chains drawn from one sample of a study of OX40 agonist ivuxolimab in advanced cancers. Generated by immunoSEQ multiplex PCR, the TCRdb table keeps only in-frame clones and is missing some. The repertoire includes roughly 80,000 clones, 86% of them detected once, and 1.9% sits in the top ten. The starting material was CD4+ or CD8+ T cells sorted from blood, obtained in a trial of the OX40 agonist ivuxolimab. These receptors originate from an adult with an advanced solid tumor such as melanoma, head and neck, liver or kidney cancer. Each CDR3 is given with its conserved first and last residue. Each record gives: clone size, V gene, J gene, D gene, CDR3 protein, CDR3 DNA. The D gene is left open where the match is weak. Not all rows give a size; the values are once, few, many and, for expanded clones, a class.

clone size: -; V gene: TRBV9; J gene: TRBJ2-5; D gene: -; CDR3 protein: CASSVGTSITETQYF; CDR3 DNA: TGTGCCAGCAGCGTAGGGACTTCAATTACAGAGACCCAGTACTTC
clone size: -; V gene: TRBV30; J gene: TRBJ2-1; D gene: -; CDR3 protein: CAWSVPWGGQLNEQFF; CDR3 DNA: TGTGCCTGGAGTGTACCCTGGGGCGGGCAGCTCAATGAGCAGTTCTTC
clone size: -; V gene: TRBV10-1; J gene: TRBJ2-5; D gene: -; CDR3 protein: CASSAQGRETQYF; CDR3 DNA: TGCGCCAGCAGTGCACAGGGTCGGGAGACCCAGTACTTC
clone size: -; V gene: TRBV7-2; J gene: TRBJ1-5; D gene: -; CDR3 protein: CASSLGGGNQPQHF; CDR3 DNA: TGTGCCAGCAGCCTAGGTGGGGGCAATCAGCCCCAGCATTTT
clone size: few; V gene: TRBV2; J gene: TRBJ1-1; D gene: -; CDR3 protein: CASSVFDTEAFF; CDR3 DNA: TGTGCCAGCAGTGTCTTTGACACTGAAGCTTTCTTT
clone size: -; V gene: TRBV6-5; J gene: TRBJ1-4; D gene: -; CDR3 protein: CASSYGQFNEKLFF; CDR3 DNA: TGTGCCAGCAGTTACGGACAGTTTAATGAAAAACTGTTTTTT
clone size: -; V gene: TRBV11-1; J gene: TRBJ2-1; D gene: TRBD2; CDR3 protein: CASSSSGRSSYNEQFF; CDR3 DNA: TGTGCCAGCAGCTCTAGCGGGAGAAGCTCCTACAATGAGCAGTTCTTC
clone size: -; V gene: TRBV19; J gene: TRBJ1-1; D gene: TRBD1; CDR3 protein: CASSFVDRGRAEAFF; CDR3 DNA: TGTGCCAGTAGTTTTGTTGACAGGGGGAGGGCTGAAGCTTTCTTT
clone size: -; V gene: TRBV7-2; J gene: TRBJ2-5; D gene: -; CDR3 protein: CASSSQRAGKETQYF; CDR3 DNA: TGTGCCAGCAGCTCCCAGCGGGCGGGGAAAGAGACCCAGTACTTC
clone size: -; V gene: TRBV28; J gene: TRBJ1-1; D gene: TRBD1; CDR3 protein: CASSSPGTGGTEAFF; CDR3 DNA: TGTGCCAGCAGTTCTCCCGGGACAGGGGGCACTGAAGCTTTCTTT
clone size: once; V gene: TRBV5-4; J gene: TRBJ1-1; D gene: -; CDR3 protein: CASSSTPRGNTEAFF; CDR3 DNA: TGTGCCAGCAGCTCGACGCCGCGCGGGAACACTGAAGCTTTCTTT
clone size: -; V gene: TRBV7-2; J gene: TRBJ2-5; D gene: TRBD2; CDR3 protein: CASSLGLAGGTKETQYF; CDR3 DNA: TGTGCCAGCAGCTTGGGCCTAGCGGGAGGTACCAAGGAGACCCAGTACTTC
clone size: -; V gene: TRBV5-4; J gene: TRBJ2-5; D gene: -; CDR3 protein: CASSFAGRGETQYF; CDR3 DNA: TGTGCCAGCAGCTTCGCAGGGCGGGGAGAGACCCAGTACTTC
clone size: -; V gene: TRBV28; J gene: TRBJ2-7; D gene: -; CDR3 protein: CASTLAVPRVQYF; CDR3 DNA: TGTGCCAGCACCTTAGCGGTACCTAGGGTGCAGTACTTC
clone size: -; V gene: TRBV14; J gene: TRBJ2-6; D gene: -; CDR3 protein: CASSQQFLVGANVLTF; CDR3 DNA: TGTGCCAGCAGTCAGCAATTTCTGGTGGGGGCCAACGTCCTGACTTTC
clone size: -; V gene: TRBV10-1; J gene: TRBJ2-4; D gene: TRBD2; CDR3 protein: CASRGLAGVDIQYF; CDR3 DNA: TGCGCCAGCAGGGGACTAGCGGGAGTTGACATTCAGTACTTC
clone size: -; V gene: TRBV5-6; J gene: TRBJ1-2; D gene: -; CDR3 protein: CASSYGQYYGYTF; CDR3 DNA: TGTGCCAGCAGTTACGGACAGTACTATGGCTACACCTTC
clone size: few; V gene: TRBV18; J gene: TRBJ1-6; D gene: -; CDR3 protein: CASSPQAGWNSPLHF; CDR3 DNA: TGTGCCAGCTCACCACAGGCAGGGTGGAATTCACCCCTCCACTTT
clone size: -; V gene: TRBV6-5; J gene: TRBJ2-6; D gene: -; CDR3 protein: CASSAPEGGANVLTF; CDR3 DNA: TGTGCCAGCAGTGCACCGGAGGGTGGGGCCAACGTCCTGACTTTC
clone size: -; V gene: TRBV6-1; J gene: TRBJ2-1; D gene: -; CDR3 protein: CASSESIGYNEQFF; CDR3 DNA: TGTGCCAGCAGTGAGAGTATAGGGTACAATGAGCAGTTCTTC
clone size: -; V gene: TRBV4-2; J gene: TRBJ2-7; D gene: -; CDR3 protein: CASSQDLGQSYEQYF; CDR3 DNA: TGTGCCAGCAGCCAAGATCTCGGGCAGTCCTACGAGCAGTACTTC
clone size: -; V gene: TRBV18; J gene: TRBJ1-6; D gene: -; CDR3 protein: CASRPGRSNSPLHF; CDR3 DNA: TGTGCCAGTCGACCGGGTCGCTCAAATTCACCCCTCCACTTT
clone size: -; V gene: TRBV5-4; J gene: TRBJ2-7; D gene: TRBD1; CDR3 protein: CASSGTGGGFYEQYF; CDR3 DNA: TGTGCCAGCAGCGGAACAGGGGGTGGTTTCTACGAGCAGTACTTC
clone size: -; V gene: TRBV11-2; J gene: TRBJ2-2; D gene: -; CDR3 protein: CASSLVWNTGELFF; CDR3 DNA: TGTGCCAGCAGCCTGGTGTGGAACACCGGGGAGCTGTTTTTT
clone size: -; V gene: TRBV5-4; J gene: TRBJ2-3; D gene: TRBD1; CDR3 protein: CASSPVRQGAKGTQYF; CDR3 DNA: TGTGCCAGCAGCCCCGTGAGACAGGGGGCGAAGGGTACGCAGTATTTT
clone size: -; V gene: TRBV30; J gene: TRBJ2-3; D gene: -; CDR3 protein: CAWSVGGMTTDTQYF; CDR3 DNA: TGTGCCTGGAGTGTCGGAGGGATGACCACAGATACGCAGTATTTT
clone size: -; V gene: TRBV6-6; J gene: TRBJ2-7; D gene: -; CDR3 protein: CASTQTQGRNYEQYF; CDR3 DNA: TGTGCCAGCACCCAAACCCAGGGCAGAAACTACGAGCAGTACTTC
clone size: -; V gene: TRBV7-2; J gene: TRBJ1-2; D gene: -; CDR3 protein: CASSLGSSNYGYTF; CDR3 DNA: TGTGCCAGCAGCTTGGGGTCGTCTAACTATGGCTACACCTTC
clone size: -; V gene: TRBV25-1; J gene: TRBJ2-3; D gene: -; CDR3 protein: CASSRTLADTQYF; CDR3 DNA: TGTGCCAGCTCCAGGACATTAGCAGATACGCAGTATTTT
clone size: -; V gene: TRBV28; J gene: TRBJ2-5; D gene: -; CDR3 protein: CASSLGRGARYQETQYF; CDR3 DNA: TGTGCCAGCAGTTTAGGAAGGGGGGCTCGGTACCAAGAGACCCAGTACTTC
clone size: -; V gene: TRBV5-1; J gene: TRBJ2-3; D gene: -; CDR3 protein: CASSLRGASTDTQYF; CDR3 DNA: TGCGCCAGCAGCTTACGGGGGGCGAGCACAGATACGCAGTATTTT
clone size: -; V gene: TRBV5-1; J gene: TRBJ1-5; D gene: -; CDR3 protein: CASSRLRGKPQHF; CDR3 DNA: TGCGCCAGCAGCCGCCTCCGGGGGAAGCCCCAGCATTTT
clone size: -; V gene: TRBV7-8; J gene: TRBJ2-7; D gene: -; CDR3 protein: CASSLGRTYEQYF; CDR3 DNA: TGTGCCAGCAGCCTTGGACGGACCTACGAGCAGTACTTC
clone size: -; V gene: TRBV23-1; J gene: TRBJ2-3; D gene: -; CDR3 protein: CASTPNGRMGASTDTQYF; CDR3 DNA: TGCGCCAGCACCCCCAATGGCAGAATGGGGGCGAGCACAGATACGCAGTATTTT
clone size: -; V gene: TRBV28; J gene: TRBJ2-7; D gene: -; CDR3 protein: CASSLIRTYEQYF; CDR3 DNA: TGTGCCAGCAGTTTAATCCGAACCTACGAGCAGTACTTC
clone size: -; V gene: TRBV4-2; J gene: TRBJ2-5; D gene: -; CDR3 protein: CASSQAGRDQETQYF; CDR3 DNA: TGTGCCAGCAGCCAAGCTGGAAGGGATCAAGAGACCCAGTACTTC
clone size: once; V gene: TRBV6-6; J gene: TRBJ2-7; D gene: -; CDR3 protein: CASRVSFNSYEQYF; CDR3 DNA: TGTGCCAGCAGAGTATCTTTCAACTCCTACGAGCAGTACTTC
clone size: -; V gene: TRBV6-1; J gene: TRBJ1-2; D gene: -; CDR3 protein: CASSEGGDPSHYGYTF; CDR3 DNA: TGTGCCAGCAGCGAAGGAGGTGACCCCTCACACTATGGCTACACCTTC
clone size: -; V gene: TRBV4-1; J gene: TRBJ1-3; D gene: -; CDR3 protein: CASSQDEGGIRNTIYF; CDR3 DNA: TGCGCCAGCAGCCAAGACGAGGGGGGCATTCGAAACACCATATATTTT
clone size: -; V gene: TRBV2; J gene: TRBJ2-3; D gene: TRBD2; CDR3 protein: CASRRSRTSGEVSTDTQYF; CDR3 DNA: TGTGCCAGCAGGCGGTCCCGGACTAGCGGGGAGGTGAGCACAGATACGCAGTATTTT
clone size: -; V gene: TRBV4-3; J gene: TRBJ2-5; D gene: -; CDR3 protein: CASSPNGGRFMETQYF; CDR3 DNA: TGCGCCAGCAGCCCTAATGGAGGACGCTTTATGGAGACCCAGTACTTC
clone size: -; V gene: TRBV5-1; J gene: TRBJ2-5; D gene: -; CDR3 protein: CASSQDQETQYF; CDR3 DNA: TGCGCCAGCAGCCAGGACCAAGAGACCCAGTACTTC
clone size: -; V gene: TRBV5-4; J gene: TRBJ1-3; D gene: TRBD1; CDR3 protein: CASSQETGGGNTIYF; CDR3 DNA: TGCGCCAGCAGCCAAGAGACAGGGGGAGGAAACACCATATATTTT
clone size: few; V gene: TRBV18; J gene: TRBJ1-2; D gene: TRBD1; CDR3 protein: CASSHDRGRFGYTF; CDR3 DNA: TGTGCCAGCTCACACGACAGGGGAAGGTTCGGCTACACCTTC
clone size: -; V gene: TRBV4-1; J gene: TRBJ2-3; D gene: -; CDR3 protein: CASSQVGGPGDTQYF; CDR3 DNA: TGCGCCAGCAGCCAAGTCGGGGGGCCAGGCGATACGCAGTATTTT
clone size: -; V gene: TRBV5-1; J gene: TRBJ2-1; D gene: TRBD2; CDR3 protein: CASSFGLANNEQFF; CDR3 DNA: TGCGCCAGCAGCTTTGGACTAGCGAACAATGAGCAGTTCTTC
clone size: -; V gene: TRBV5-6; J gene: TRBJ1-5; D gene: -; CDR3 protein: CASSSRPIFHQPQHF; CDR3 DNA: TGTGCCAGCAGCTCGAGGCCCATCTTCCATCAGCCCCAGCATTTT
clone size: once; V gene: TRBV27; J gene: TRBJ1-2; D gene: TRBD1; CDR3 protein: CASSLQRRDRGPGGYTF; CDR3 DNA: TGTGCCAGCAGTTTACAACGCCGGGACAGGGGGCCGGGTGGCTACACCTTC
clone size: -; V gene: TRBV6-5; J gene: TRBJ1-3; D gene: -; CDR3 protein: CASGPNRAGNTIYF; CDR3 DNA: TGTGCCAGCGGACCGAACAGGGCTGGAAACACCATATATTTT
clone size: -; V gene: TRBV7-2; J gene: TRBJ2-3; D gene: -; CDR3 protein: CASSRDITDTQYF; CDR3 DNA: TGTGCCAGCAGCCGGGACATAACAGATACGCAGTATTTT
clone size: -; V gene: TRBV6-5; J gene: TRBJ2-4; D gene: -; CDR3 protein: CASRKQGTEQNIQYF; CDR3 DNA: TGTGCCAGCCGAAAACAGGGTACGGAGCAAAACATTCAGTACTTC
clone size: few; V gene: TRBV7-8; J gene: TRBJ2-7; D gene: -; CDR3 protein: CASSPQTAPSTYEQYF; CDR3 DNA: TGTGCCAGCAGCCCCCAGACAGCTCCCTCAACCTACGAGCAGTACTTC
clone size: -; V gene: TRBV28; J gene: TRBJ2-5; D gene: -; CDR3 protein: CASRASGGETQYF; CDR3 DNA: TGTGCCAGCAGGGCATCGGGTGGCGAGACCCAGTACTTC
clone size: -; V gene: TRBV28; J gene: TRBJ2-7; D gene: TRBD2; CDR3 protein: CASSLPKRGITYEQYF; CDR3 DNA: TGTGCCAGCAGTTTACCCAAGCGGGGGATCACCTACGAGCAGTACTTC
clone size: -; V gene: TRBV18; J gene: TRBJ1-2; D gene: -; CDR3 protein: CASSLKGGQGYGYTF; CDR3 DNA: TGTGCCAGCTCCCTTAAAGGAGGGCAAGGCTATGGCTACACCTTC